This is a list of T cell receptor beta chains from one sample in a study of T cells in Graves' hyperthyroidism and ophthalmopathy. MiXCR, run by TCRdb on the multiplex PCR reads, gives a single entry per CDR3 protein. The sample yields some 650,000 distinct CDR3 sequences, about a sixth seen once. Sequenced input: blood. These receptors all stem from a woman aged 40 to 50 with Graves' ophthalmopathy. CDR3s include the opening cysteine and the closing phenylalanine or tryptophan. Fields, in order: clone size, D gene, V gene, J gene, CDR3 protein, CDR3 DNA. The D gene is left open where the match is weak. The size entry is marked missing in some rows and otherwise reads once, few, many or a size class.

-,-,TRBV4-1,TRBJ2-3,CASVGSGTDTQYF,TGCGCCAGCGTTGGTAGCGGCACAGATACGCAGTATTTT
many,-,TRBV3-1,TRBJ2-7,CASSQGRTVYEQYF,TGTGCCAGCAGCCAAGGGAGGACCGTCTACGAGCAGTACTTC
many,TRBD2,TRBV2,TRBJ2-5,CASRSSGGTVGETQYF,TGTGCCAGCAGATCCAGCGGGGGTACGGTGGGAGAGACCCAGTACTTC
many,TRBD1,TRBV5-1,TRBJ2-7,CASSGRQGFSYEQYF,TGCGCCAGCAGCGGTAGACAGGGATTTTCCTACGAGCAGTACTTC
-,-,TRBV2,TRBJ1-3,CASRIQLSGNTIYF,TGTGCCAGCAGAATACAGCTTTCTGGAAACACCATATATTTT
-,-,TRBV5-1,TRBJ2-7,CASSSTTGTSSEQYF,TGCGCCAGCAGCTCAACAACCGGGACTTCCTCGGAGCAGTACTTC
many,-,TRBV3-1,TRBJ2-3,CASTSGGSTDTQYF,TGTGCCAGCACCTCCGGAGGTAGCACAGATACGCAGTATTTT
-,TRBD2,TRBV20-1,TRBJ2-7,CSARDVNSGRGTSYEQYF,TGCAGTGCTAGAGATGTTAATAGCGGGAGGGGAACCTCCTACGAGCAGTACTTC
many,TRBD2,TRBV2,TRBJ2-7,CATRMRGDSYEQYF,TGTGCCACCCGGATGCGGGGGGACTCCTACGAGCAGTACTTC
-,-,TRBV5-1,TRBJ2-7,CASRLQVPPDYEQYF,TGCGCCAGCAGGTTACAGGTGCCCCCCGACTACGAGCAGTACTTC
few,TRBD1,TRBV7-9,TRBJ1-2,CASSFGTGHGYTF,TGTGCCAGCAGCTTTGGGACAGGGCATGGCTACACCTTC
few,TRBD1,TRBV30,TRBJ2-2,CAWRRTGAGELFF,TGTGCCTGGAGGAGGACAGGGGCCGGGGAGCTGTTTTTT
few,-,TRBV9,TRBJ2-3,CASSRLESDTQYF,TGTGCCAGCAGCCGGCTAGAATCAGATACGCAGTATTTT
many,-,TRBV5-1,TRBJ1-2,CASSLIEGIGYTF,TGCGCCAGCAGCTTGATCGAAGGAATTGGCTACACCTTC
-,-,TRBV20-1,TRBJ2-5,CSVWGFDQETQYF,TGCAGTGTTTGGGGGTTCGACCAAGAGACCCAGTACTTC
few,-,TRBV6-1,TRBJ2-7,CASTMGSYEQYF,TGTGCCAGCACAATGGGATCCTACGAGCAGTACTTC
few,-,TRBV5-1,TRBJ2-5,CASSQGQDFWRGQETQYF,TGCGCCAGCAGCCAAGGACAGGATTTTTGGCGGGGCCAAGAGACCCAGTACTTC
many,TRBD2,TRBV11-2,TRBJ2-1,CASSPLAGGNYNEQFF,TGTGCCAGCAGCCCACTGGCGGGAGGGAACTACAATGAGCAGTTCTTC
few,TRBD2,TRBV11-2,TRBJ2-5,CASTETSGGREGTQYF,TGTGCCAGCACCGAAACTAGCGGGGGCCGCGAGGGGACCCAGTACTTC
many,-,TRBV2,TRBJ1-5,CASSEGGLGNQPQHF,TGTGCCAGCAGTGAAGGGGGGCTCGGCAATCAGCCCCAGCATTTT